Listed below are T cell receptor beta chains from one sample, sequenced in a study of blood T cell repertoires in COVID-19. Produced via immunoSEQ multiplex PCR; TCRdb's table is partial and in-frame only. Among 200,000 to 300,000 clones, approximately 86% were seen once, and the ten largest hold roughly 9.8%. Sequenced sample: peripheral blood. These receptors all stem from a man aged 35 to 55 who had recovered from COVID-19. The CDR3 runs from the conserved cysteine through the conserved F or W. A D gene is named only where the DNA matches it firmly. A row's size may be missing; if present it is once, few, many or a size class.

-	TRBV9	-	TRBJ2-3	TGTGCCAGCAGCGTGGTAGGGGAAGTGTCAGATACGCAGTATTTT	CASSVVGEVSDTQYF
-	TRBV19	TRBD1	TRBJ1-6	TGTGCCAGTAGTAGCCAACAGGGGAGCTCCTATAATTCACCCCTCCACTTT	CASSSQQGSSYNSPLHF
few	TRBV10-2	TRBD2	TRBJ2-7	TGCGCCAGCACCCTGACTAGCGGGGGATACGAGCAGTACTTC	CASTLTSGGYEQYF
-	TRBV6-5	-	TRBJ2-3	TGTGCCAGCAGTTGGGGCAGGGCAGATACGCAGTATTTT	CASSWGRADTQYF
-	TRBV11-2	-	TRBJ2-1	TGTGCCAGCAGCTACCCCAGGAGGGCCTACAATGAGCAGTTCTTC	CASSYPRRAYNEQFF
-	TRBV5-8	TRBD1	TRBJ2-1	TGTGCCAGCAGCATCGGGACAGGATGGTACAATGAGCAGTTCTTC	CASSIGTGWYNEQFF
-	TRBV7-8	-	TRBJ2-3	TGTGCCAGCAGCTCTCCGGGACTCCTCACAGATACGCAGTATTTT	CASSSPGLLTDTQYF
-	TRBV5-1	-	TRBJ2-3	TGCGCCAGCAGCTTGACTAGCAAGGATACGCAGTATTTT	CASSLTSKDTQYF
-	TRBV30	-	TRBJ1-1	TGTGCCTGGAGTAAAGGGGGAGGGGACACTGAAGCTTTCTTT	CAWSKGGGDTEAFF
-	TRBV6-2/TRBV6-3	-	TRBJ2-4	TGTGCCAGCAGTTACTTTGGGCAGGGCTTGATGGACATTCAGTACTTC	CASSYFGQGLMDIQYF
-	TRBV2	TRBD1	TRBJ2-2	TGTGCCAGCAGTGACCCCTCCGCCGGACAGGGGGCGCACACCGGGGAGCTGTTTTTT	CASSDPSAGQGAHTGELFF
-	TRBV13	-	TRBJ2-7	TGTGCCAGCACCATCGGACTCGCCTACGAGCAGTACTTC	CASTIGLAYEQYF
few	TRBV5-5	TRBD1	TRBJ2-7	TGTGCCAGCAGCCGTCACGCCAACAGGGGGCAGCCCTACGAGCAGTACTTC	CASSRHANRGQPYEQYF
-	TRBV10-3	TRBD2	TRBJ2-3	TGTGCCATCAGTTCAGTCGGGGGGGGATCTGGGACAGATACGCAGTATTTT	CAISSVGGGSGTDTQYF